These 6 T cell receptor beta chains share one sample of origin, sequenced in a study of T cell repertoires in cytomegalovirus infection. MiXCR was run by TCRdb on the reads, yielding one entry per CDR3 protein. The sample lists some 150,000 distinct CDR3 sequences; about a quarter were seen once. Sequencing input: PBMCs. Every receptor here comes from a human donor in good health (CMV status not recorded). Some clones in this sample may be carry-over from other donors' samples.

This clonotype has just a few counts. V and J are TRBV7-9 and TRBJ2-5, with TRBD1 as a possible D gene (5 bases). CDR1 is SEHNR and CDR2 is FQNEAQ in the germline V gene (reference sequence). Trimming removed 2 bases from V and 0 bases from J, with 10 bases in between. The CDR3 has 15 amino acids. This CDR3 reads CASSLPQGYQETQYF. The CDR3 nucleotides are TGTGCCAGCAGCTTACCCCAGGGCTACCAAGAGACCCAGTACTTC.

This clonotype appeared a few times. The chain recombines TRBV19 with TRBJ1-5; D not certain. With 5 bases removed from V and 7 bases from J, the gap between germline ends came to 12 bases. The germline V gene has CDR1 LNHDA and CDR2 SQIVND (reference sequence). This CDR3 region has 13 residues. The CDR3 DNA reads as TGTGCCAGTAGTTATGACCACCTCCAGCCCCAGCATTTT. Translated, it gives CASSYDHLQPQHF.

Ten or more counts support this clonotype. CDR3 amino acids: CASSSGPGYEQYF. CDR3 coding DNA: TGTGCCAGCAGTTCAGGTCCCGGATACGAGCAGTACTTC. This chain joins TRBV7-8 and TRBJ2-7, with no clear D. Trimming stripped 6 bases from V and 4 bases from J, with 13 bases between. Germline V gene data show CDR1 as SGHVS and CDR2 as FQNEAQ. This CDR3 is built from 13 residues. The whole variable domain, remainder taken from reference TRBV7-8 and TRBJ2-7, is GAGVSQSPRYKVAKRGQDVALRCDPISGHVSLFWYQQALGQGPEFLTYFQNEAQLDKSGLPSDRFFAERPEGSVSTLKIQRTQQEDSAVYLCASSSGPGYEQYFGPGTRLTVT.

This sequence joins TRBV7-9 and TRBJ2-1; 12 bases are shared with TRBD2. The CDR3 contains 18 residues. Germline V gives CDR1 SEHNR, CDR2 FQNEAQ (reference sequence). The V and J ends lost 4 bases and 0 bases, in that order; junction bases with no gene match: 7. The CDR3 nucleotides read TGTGCCAGCAGCTCAGGGACTAGCGGGCGTAGCTCCTACAATGAGCAGTTCTTC. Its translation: CASSSGTSGRSSYNEQFF.

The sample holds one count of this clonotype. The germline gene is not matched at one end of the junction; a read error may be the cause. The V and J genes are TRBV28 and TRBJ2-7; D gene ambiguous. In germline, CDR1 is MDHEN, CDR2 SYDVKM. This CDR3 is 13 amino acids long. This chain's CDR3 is CASTRMGNYDQYF. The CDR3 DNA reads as TGTGCCAGCACCCGGATGGGGAACTACGATCAGTACTTC.

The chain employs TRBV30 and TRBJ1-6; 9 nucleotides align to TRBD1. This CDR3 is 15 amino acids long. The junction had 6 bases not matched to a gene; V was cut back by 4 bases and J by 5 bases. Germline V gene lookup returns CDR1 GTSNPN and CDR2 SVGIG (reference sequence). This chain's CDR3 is CAWTPWDRDNSPLHF. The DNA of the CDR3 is TGTGCCTGGACGCCCTGGGACAGGGATAATTCACCCCTCCACTTT. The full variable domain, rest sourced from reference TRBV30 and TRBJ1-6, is SQTIHQWPATLVQPVGSPLSLECTVEGTSNPNLYWYRQAAGRGLQLLFYSVGIGQISSEVPQNLSASRPQDRQFILSSKKLLLSDSGFYLCAWTPWDRDNSPLHFGNGTRLTVT.